This TCR beta chain was sequenced during a study of T-cell reconstitution after alpha-beta-depleted transplantation in children. The CDR3 consists of 17 residues. The V gene end was trimmed by 8 bases and the J gene end by 2 bases; junction bases not matched to a gene: 7. Study results and limitations: It was surviving recipient T cells and thymic progenitors that gave some patients high TCRbeta diversity at day 60. Fresh T-cell production supplied most of the T-cell counts and diversity seen one year after transplant. Alpha-beta T cells present about two months after transplant were reported to originate from several hundred expanded graft clones.

On this clonotype: Its antigen is as yet unknown.

It was with unique molecular identifiers that the TCRbeta library was prepared. Each CDR3 protein is one row after TCRdb ran MiXCR on the PCR reads. The table has some 830,000 distinct CDR3 sequences, less than 20% seen once. The specimen comprised PBMCs, mostly from graft donor cells, sampled 360 days after TCRalphabeta/CD19-depleted stem cell transplant. The sequence derives from a male patient between 5 and 17 years old who had a stem cell transplant for acute lymphoblastic leukemia, so the T cells may come from the graft donor. The J gene is TRBJ2-1, the V gene TRBV12-3 or TRBV12-4; TRBD2 aligns across 15 bases. The CDR3 sequence is CASGGLAGGPPYNEQFF. The CDR3, as DNA: TGTGCCAGCGGAGGACTAGCGGGAGGGCCCCCCTACAATGAGCAGTTCTTC.